A single sample gave rise to the 27 T cell receptor beta chains below, sequenced in a study of beta chain features in type 1 diabetes. Findings and limits, study-wide: Across all four CD4+ subsets, people with type 1 diabetes showed modestly shorter TCRB CDR3s.

The entirety of the isolated RNA underwent reverse transcription, so expressed TCRB transcripts were sequenced. Generated by immunoSEQ multiplex PCR, the TCRdb table keeps only in-frame clones and is missing some. Of hundreds of thousands of clones listed, 11% to 15% are singletons. No antigen has been assigned to these receptors. Sequenced input: naive CD4+ T cells from blood. The receptors stem from a man in his late teens or twenties with type 1 diabetes.

A few counts support this clone. The CDR3: CAISGGDWEETQYF. In DNA, the CDR3 is TGTGCCATCAGTGGAGGGGATTGGGAAGAGACCCAGTACTTC. The chain links TRBV10-3 to TRBJ2-5; TRBD1 or TRBD2 may be the D gene (5 bases each). The germline gives CDR1 ENHRY, CDR2 SYGVKD. V lost 4 bases, J lost 3 bases, and 12 bases lay in between. The CDR3 sequence is 14 residues long.

This clone was found a few times. The rearrangement joins TRBV11-2 to TRBJ2-1; D gene unclear. Germline lookup yields CDR1 SGHAT and CDR2 FQNNGV. Trimming cost V 5 bases and J 4 bases, with 9 bases left between them. The CDR3 contains 13 residues. The CDR3 here is CASSPFGYNEQFF. Written as DNA, the CDR3 is TGTGCCAGCAGCCCCTTTGGGTACAATGAGCAGTTCTTC.

This clone was seen a few times. The rearrangement uses TRBV30 and TRBJ1-5; 7 nucleotides match TRBD1. Trimming cost V 0 bases and J 7 bases; bases outside gene matches: 3. Germline V CDR1 and CDR2: GTSNPN, SVGIG (reference sequence). The CDR3 is 13 residues long. The DNA for the CDR3 is TGTGCCTGGAGTGTAAGGGGGCCCCAGCCCCAGCATTTT. It translates to CAWSVRGPQPQHF.

The CDR3 reads CASSQAVSDTQYF. In nucleotides, the CDR3 is TGTGCCAGCAGCCAAGCGGTTTCAGATACGCAGTATTTT. This sequence joins TRBV4-2 and TRBJ2-3, with D hard to call. CDR1 is LGHNA and CDR2 is YNFKEQ in the germline V gene. Between the trimmed V and J ends, which lost 1 base and 4 bases, there was a span of 6 bases. CDR3 length: 13 residues.

Notes on this clone: A junction boundary mismatches the germline segment, possibly from a read error. The chain is built from TRBV7-9 and TRBJ1-1, with TRBD1 matching 8 bases. In germline, CDR1 is SEHNR, CDR2 FQNEAQ (reference sequence). CDR3 length: 13 residues. CDR3 in amino acids: CASSLGAGGEGGF. CDR3 coding DNA: TGTGCCAGCAGCTTAGGGGCAGGGGGCGAAGGTGGCTTT.

Only a few counts were recorded for this clone. This chain connects TRBV5-1 to TRBJ2-7, with 9 bases identical to TRBD1. This CDR3 comprises 13 residues. Looked up from germline, CDR1 is SGHRS and CDR2 is YFSETQ. The ends lost 3 bases at V and 6 bases at J; junction bases unmatched: 4. CDR3 protein: CASSSGQGSEQYF. The CDR3 bases are TGCGCCAGCAGCTCGGGACAGGGATCCGAGCAGTACTTC. Combining the CDR3 with reference TRBV5-1 and TRBJ2-7 gives the whole variable domain KAGVTQTPRYLIKTRGQQVTLSCSPISGHRSVSWYQQTPGQGLQFLFEYFSETQRNKGNFPGRFSGRQFSNSRSEMNVSTLELGDSALYLCASSSGQGSEQYFGPGTRLTVT.

The V and J genes are TRBV7-9 and TRBJ2-5; TRBD1 aligns across 10 bases. The J call is doubtful: the DNA matches TRBJ2-7 better. CDR1 and CDR2 (germline): SEHNR, FQNEAQ (reference sequence). The CDR3 is made up of 16 amino acids. CDR3 in amino acids: CASSLGPGQGRHEQYF. In DNA, the CDR3 is TGTGCCAGCAGCTTAGGGCCGGGACAGGGGAGGCACGAGCAGTACTTC.

The gene calls are TRBV4-1 and TRBJ1-5; no clear D. This CDR3 is 15 amino acids long. CDR1 and CDR2 (germline): MGHRA, YSYEKL. Deletions cut 0 bases from V and 5 bases from J, with 11 bases between. The CDR3 loop is CASSQDFPPYQPQHF. In DNA, the CDR3 is TGCGCCAGCAGCCAAGATTTTCCACCTTATCAGCCCCAGCATTTT.

The chain is built from TRBV14 and TRBJ2-5; D is possibly TRBD1 or TRBD2 (5 bases each). This CDR3 has 16 amino acids. CDR1 and CDR2 (germline): SGHDN, FVKESK. Trimming left V 0 bases short and J 1 base short, with 12 bases between. CDR3 amino acids: CASSQEGPLIQETQYF. DNA for the CDR3: TGTGCCAGCAGCCAAGAGGGACCGCTCATCCAAGAGACCCAGTACTTC.

This clone was detected a few times. The genes are TRBV30 and TRBJ1-1, with D perhaps TRBD1 (6 bases). The germline V and J ends were trimmed by 8 bases and 6 bases, with 31 bases remaining between them. Germline CDR1 reads GTSNPN; CDR2 reads SVGIG (reference sequence). The CDR3 length is 17 residues. The CDR3 bases are TGTGCCAGCCAAGGGGGGGTCCTGCTGAGTATGAGGGCTGAAGCTTTCTTT. Protein product: CASQGGVLLSMRAEAFF.

CDR3 bases: TGTGCCAGCACCGAGGAAGGGGGCGATCAGCCCCAGCATTTT. Amino acids: CASTEEGGDQPQHF. The J gene is TRBJ1-5, the V gene TRBV2, with 7 bases aligning to TRBD1. CDR1 is SNHLY, CDR2 FYNNEI, per germline. The CDR3 consists of 14 residues. The V segment lost 7 bases and the J segment 5 bases; nucleotides outside the gene matches: 8.

This clone turned up a few times. The chain employs TRBV30 and TRBJ2-7; weak D call: TRBD2 (5 bases). Trimming left V 2 bases short and J 7 bases short, with 6 bases between. Germline CDR1 reads GTSNPN; CDR2 reads SVGIG (reference sequence). This CDR3 is 10 amino acids long. The CDR3 nucleotides read TGTGCCTGGAGTCGGGAAGAGCAGTACTTC. Its translation: CAWSREEQYF.

The chain is built from TRBV27 and TRBJ1-1; 7 nucleotides line up with TRBD1. Per the germline V gene, CDR1 is MNHEY and CDR2 is SMNVEV (reference sequence). Germline trimming cut 6 bases from V and 0 bases from J; bases unmatched to any gene: 4. This CDR3 has 14 amino acids. For the CDR3, the DNA is TGTGCCAGCAGCTGGGACAGAGTGAACACTGAAGCTTTCTTT. It translates to CASSWDRVNTEAFF.

Worth noting for this clone: The same CDR3 arises from other DNA sequences in this sample as well. The chain joins TRBV30 to TRBJ1-5; D is unresolved. The CDR3 is 12 residues long. Trimming took off 1 base at V and 7 bases at J, with 8 bases between the two ends. Germline values: CDR1 GTSNPN, CDR2 SVGIG (reference sequence). As DNA, the CDR3 is TGTGCCTGGAGTGCATCAGGACAGCCCCAGCATTTT. It translates to CAWSASGQPQHF.

This clone was observed a handful of times. The gene calls are TRBV10-3 and TRBJ2-7; D is possibly TRBD2 (6 bases). CDR3 length: 12 amino acids. Trimming removed 4 bases at V and 5 bases at J, with 9 bases between. Germline V gives CDR1 ENHRY, CDR2 SYGVKD. In nucleotides, the CDR3 is TGTGCCATCAGTGGACGGGAGAACGAGCAGTACTTC. Encoded protein: CAISGRENEQYF.

This clone has just a few counts. This same CDR3 is encoded by further DNA sequences in the sample. The chain carries TRBV28 and TRBJ2-7, with D unclear. This CDR3 has 14 amino acids. Germline V gene data show CDR1 as MDHEN and CDR2 as SYDVKM. Trimming took 2 bases from V and 2 from J, leaving 10 bases between them. The CDR3 DNA follows: TGTGCCAGCAGTTTACCGGCAGGCACCTACGAGCAGTACTTC. Residues: CASSLPAGTYEQYF.

The chain has TRBV6-5 and TRBJ2-1; D gene uncertain. Trimming stripped 5 bases from V and 0 bases from J, with 11 bases between. Germline values: CDR1 MNHEY, CDR2 SVGAGI. The CDR3 consists of 15 residues. The CDR3 sequence is CASSRALSSYNEQFF. The DNA for the CDR3 is TGTGCCAGCAGTAGGGCGCTGAGCTCCTACAATGAGCAGTTCTTC.

CDR3 coding DNA: TGTGCCTGGAGTCTAGCGGGAGGCCTCGAGCAGTACTTC. Its translation is CAWSLAGGLEQYF. The rearrangement joins TRBV30 to TRBJ2-7, with TRBD2 identical over 11 bases. The V and J ends lost 2 bases and 6 bases, in that order; junction bases with no gene match: 3. The CDR3 consists of 13 residues. In germline, CDR1 is GTSNPN, CDR2 SVGIG (reference sequence).

This clone has only a few counts. The chain recombines TRBV27 with TRBJ2-3; 12 bases agree with TRBD2. Per germline, CDR1 MNHEY and CDR2 SMNVEV (reference sequence). V lost 4 bases to trimming and J lost 1 base; unmatched junction nucleotides: 3. This CDR3 is 16 amino acids long. The CDR3 loop reads CASSSTSGGGTDTQYF. CDR3 nucleotide sequence: TGTGCCAGCAGTTCGACTAGCGGGGGTGGCACAGATACGCAGTATTTT.

There are a few counts of this clone. The chain carries TRBV10-3 and TRBJ1-1, with 12 bases that match TRBD1. After removal of 3 bases from V and 3 bases from J, the junction contained 2 bases not matched to a gene. The CDR3 length is 15 residues. CDR1 is ENHRY and CDR2 is SYGVKD in the germline V gene. CDR3: CAISDGTGGHTEAFF. CDR3 DNA: TGTGCCATCAGTGATGGGACAGGGGGCCACACTGAAGCTTTCTTT.

This chain connects TRBV21-1 to TRBJ2-5; the DNA was not used to check the table's D call, TRBD1. TRBV21-1 is reported as a pseudogene. This CDR3 comprises 14 residues. The CDR3 reads CASSKNSFQETQYF. The CDR3 DNA sequence: TGTGCCAGCAGCAAAAACAGCTTCCAAGAGACCCAGTACTTC.

In this sample, this clone turned up a few times. This chain links TRBV5-1 with TRBJ2-1, with D perhaps TRBD2 (6 bases). The CDR3 loop spans 18 amino acids. V was pared by 1 base and J by 7 bases, with 24 bases between. Germline values: CDR1 SGHRS, CDR2 YFSETQ. The CDR3: CASSLLNRAQGSGNEQFF. CDR3 bases: TGCGCCAGCAGCTTGTTGAACCGGGCCCAGGGAAGCGGGAATGAGCAGTTCTTC.

The chain employs TRBV28 and TRBJ1-5; D might be TRBD1 (6 bases). This CDR3 is built from 13 residues. Looked up from germline, CDR1 is MDHEN and CDR2 is SYDVKM. V dropped 5 bases and J dropped 15 bases, with 20 bases sitting between them. The CDR3 sequence is CASSRTVAEGRHF. The DNA for the CDR3 is TGTGCCAGCAGTCGGACAGTTGCGGAAGGGCGGCATTTT.

The table lists this clone with a few counts. The CDR3 DNA reads TGTGCCAGCAGCACGGGGTTCGCGGAAGCTTTCTTT. Translated: CASSTGFAEAFF. The chain uses TRBV2 and TRBJ1-1; D unresolved. Trimming took 6 bases from V and 8 from J, leaving 13 bases between them. CDR1 is SNHLY, CDR2 FYNNEI, per germline. CDR3 size: 12 residues. The variable domain in full, with the rest retrieved from reference TRBV2 and TRBJ1-1, is EPEVTQTPSHQVTQMGQEVILRCVPISNHLYFYWYRQILGQKVEFLVSFYNNEISEKSEIFDDQFSVERPDGSNFTLKIRSTKLEDSAMYFCASSTGFAEAFFGQGTRLTVV.

This chain links TRBV29-1 with TRBJ1-1; D is ambiguous. Germline assignment: CDR1 SQVTM and CDR2 ANQGSEA. The CDR3 loop spans 14 amino acids. V was cut by 7 bases and J by 3 bases, with 18 bases left in between. CDR3 sequence reads: CSATRPGHYTEAFF. CDR3 bases: TGCAGCGCCACTAGGCCAGGTCATTACACTGAAGCTTTCTTT. The full variable domain, completed using reference TRBV29-1 and TRBJ1-1, is SAVISQKPSRDICQRGTSLTIQCQVDSQVTMMFWYRQQPGQSLTLIATANQGSEATYESGFVIDKFPISRPNLTFSTLTVSNMSPEDSSIYLCSATRPGHYTEAFFGQGTRLTVV.

The chain joins TRBV18 to TRBJ2-3; D is possibly TRBD2 (6 bases). Deletions cut 4 bases from V and 0 bases from J, with 14 bases between. This CDR3 has 16 residues. The V gene's germline CDR1 is KGHSH and CDR2 LQKENI. The CDR3: CASSRRSGSSTDTQYF. The CDR3 DNA is TGTGCCAGCTCACGCCGTAGCGGCTCCAGCACAGATACGCAGTATTTT.

A note on this clone: Different DNA sequences within this sample yield the same CDR3. The chain is built from TRBV6-5 and TRBJ2-7; a possible D gene is TRBD1 (5 bases). The CDR3 contains 13 residues. The germline gives CDR1 MNHEY, CDR2 SVGAGI. V lost 0 bases, J lost 4 bases, and 7 bases lay in between. CDR3 region: CASSYSAGYEQYF. DNA for the CDR3: TGTGCCAGCAGTTACTCAGCAGGGTACGAGCAGTACTTC.